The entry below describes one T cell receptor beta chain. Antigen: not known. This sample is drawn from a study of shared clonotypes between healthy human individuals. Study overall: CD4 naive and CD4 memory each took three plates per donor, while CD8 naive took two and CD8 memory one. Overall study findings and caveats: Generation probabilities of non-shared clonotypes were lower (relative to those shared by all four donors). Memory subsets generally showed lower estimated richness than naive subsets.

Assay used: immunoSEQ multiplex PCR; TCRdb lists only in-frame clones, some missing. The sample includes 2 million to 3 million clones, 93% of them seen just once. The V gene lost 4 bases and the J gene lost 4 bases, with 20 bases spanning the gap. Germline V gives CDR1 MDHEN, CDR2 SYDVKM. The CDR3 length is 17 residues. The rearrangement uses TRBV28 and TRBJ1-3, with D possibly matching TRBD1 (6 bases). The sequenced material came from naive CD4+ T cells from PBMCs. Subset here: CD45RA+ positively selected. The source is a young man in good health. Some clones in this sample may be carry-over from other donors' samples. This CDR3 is CASSSTWGALTGNTIYF. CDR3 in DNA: TGTGCCAGCAGTTCGACCTGGGGGGCACTTACCGGAAACACCATATATTTT.